These T cell receptor beta chains were read from a single sample in a study of cytotoxic CD8 clonotypes in ibrutinib-treated CLL. Sequenced by immunoSEQ multiplex PCR; TCRdb stores in-frame clones only, minus some. The sample consists of about 76,000 clones, about 82% of them appearing once. Source: PBMCs, taken before ibrutinib treatment. All receptors come from a human donor with chronic lymphocytic leukemia. Both conserved end residues are part of each CDR3. Fields, in order: J gene, D gene, clone size, V gene, CDR3 protein, CDR3 DNA. The D gene is left open where the match is weak. Only part of the rows carry a size: once, few, many, or a class if the clone is expanded.

>TRBJ2-7|TRBD1|NA|TRBV30
CAWAAGGSSYEQYF
TGTGCCTGGGCGGCAGGGGGTAGCTCCTACGAGCAGTACTTC
>TRBJ2-3|TRBD1|NA|TRBV5-1
CASSLLWTGVNLDTDTQYF
TGCGCCAGCAGCTTGTTGTGGACAGGGGTCAACCTTGACACAGATACGCAGTATTTT
>TRBJ1-1|TRBD1|NA|TRBV4-1
CASSQPLRTGNTEAFF
TGCGCCAGCAGCCAGCCCCTGAGGACAGGGAACACTGAAGCTTTCTTT
>TRBJ2-7|TRBD2|NA|TRBV4-2
CASSQDLASGPYEQYF
TGTGCCAGCAGCCAAGATCTGGCTAGCGGACCCTACGAGCAGTACTTC
>TRBJ1-4|NA|NA|TRBV6-1
CASSEDGTWEKLFF
TGTGCCAGCAGTGAAGACGGGACCTGGGAAAAACTGTTTTTT
>TRBJ1-2|TRBD1|NA|TRBV5-1
CASSFGSTGVSNGYTF
TGCGCCAGCAGCTTTGGTTCGACAGGGGTCTCGAATGGCTACACCTTC
>TRBJ1-5|NA|NA|TRBV7-8
CASSLGVDQPQHF
TGTGCCAGCAGCTTAGGGGTGGATCAGCCCCAGCATTTT
>TRBJ2-7|NA|once|TRBV20-1
CSARQRAKQYF
TGCAGTGCCAGGCAAAGGGCTAAGCAGTACTTC
>TRBJ2-7|TRBD2|NA|TRBV28
CASESGRELYEQYF
TGTGCCAGCGAGAGCGGGAGAGAACTTTACGAGCAGTACTTC
>TRBJ2-2|TRBD2|NA|TRBV5-4
CASSSRMGLAGVGELFF
TGTGCCAGCAGTTCTCGAATGGGACTAGCGGGAGTCGGGGAGCTGTTTTTT
>TRBJ1-5|NA|NA|TRBV9
CASSGQYNQPQHF
TGTGCCAGCAGCGGACAGTATAATCAGCCCCAGCATTTT
>TRBJ2-1|TRBD1|NA|TRBV7-3
CASSLDRGAYNEQFF
TGTGCCAGCAGCCTAGACAGGGGAGCCTACAATGAGCAGTTCTTC
>TRBJ1-1|NA|NA|TRBV5-1
CASSLAYGNTEAFF
TGCGCCAGCAGCTTGGCCTACGGGAACACTGAAGCTTTCTTT
>TRBJ2-2|NA|NA|TRBV11-3
CASRDGQNTGELFF
TGTGCCAGCAGGGATGGTCAGAACACCGGGGAGCTGTTTTTT
>TRBJ2-2|TRBD1|NA|TRBV6-4
CASRNYRGTGELFF
TGTGCCAGCAGAAATTACAGGGGAACCGGGGAGCTGTTTTTT
>TRBJ1-2|NA|NA|TRBV28
CASSRRGSYGYTF
TGTGCCAGCAGCCGCAGGGGATCCTATGGCTACACCTTC
>TRBJ1-3|NA|NA|TRBV18
CASSPWDGNTIYF
TGTGCCAGCTCACCATGGGATGGAAACACCATATATTTT
>TRBJ2-1|TRBD2|NA|TRBV7-9
CASSYTGAGGNEQFF
TGTGCCAGCAGCTACACAGGAGCGGGGGGGAATGAGCAGTTCTTC
>TRBJ2-3|NA|NA|TRBV5-1
CASSFISGTTSTDTQYF
TGCGCCAGCAGTTTTATTTCCGGGACAACTAGCACAGATACGCAGTATTTT
>TRBJ2-5|NA|NA|TRBV2
CASSENRQETQYF
TGTGCCAGCAGTGAAAACAGACAAGAGACCCAGTACTTC
>TRBJ1-5|TRBD1|NA|TRBV6-5
CASKSGGQPQHF
TGTGCCAGCAAGTCAGGGGGTCAGCCCCAGCATTTT
>TRBJ2-7|NA|few|TRBV27
CASKAFGTPYEQYF
TGTGCCAGCAAGGCTTTTGGGACCCCCTACGAGCAGTACTTC
>TRBJ2-1|TRBD2|NA|TRBV19
CASSPRTSGRAAYNEQFF
TGTGCCAGTAGTCCACGGACTAGCGGGAGGGCCGCCTACAATGAGCAGTTCTTC
>TRBJ2-7|NA|NA|TRBV6-1
CASSEGWGIEQYF
TGTGCCAGCAGTGAAGGGTGGGGGATCGAGCAGTACTTC
>TRBJ1-5|TRBD1|few|TRBV30
CAWKSGRTGGEPQHF
TGTGCCTGGAAATCCGGTCGAACAGGGGGTGAGCCCCAGCATTTT
>TRBJ1-5|TRBD1|NA|TRBV19
CASSGTGFRGNQPQHF
TGTGCCAGTAGTGGGACAGGGTTTAGGGGCAATCAGCCCCAGCATTTT
>TRBJ2-7|NA|NA|TRBV9
CASSATGYEQYF
TGTGCCAGCAGCGCCACAGGGTACGAGCAGTACTTC
>TRBJ2-5|TRBD2|NA|TRBV6-6
CASSSGTSGRVETQYF
TGTGCCAGCAGTTCCGGGACTAGCGGGAGAGTGGAGACCCAGTACTTC
>TRBJ2-1|NA|NA|TRBV5-1
CASSASTGTGYNEQFF
TGCGCCAGCAGCGCAAGTACCGGGACTGGTTACAATGAGCAGTTCTTC
>TRBJ1-5|NA|NA|TRBV4-1
CASSLNTRDQPQHF
TGCGCCAGCAGCCTAAATACCCGCGATCAGCCCCAGCATTTT
>TRBJ2-1|NA|NA|TRBV6-5
CASSPLGGTYNEQFF
TGTGCCAGCAGCCCGCTCGGCGGGACCTACAATGAGCAGTTCTTC
>TRBJ1-1|NA|NA|TRBV18
CASSQAGRNTEAFF
TGTGCCAGCTCACAAGCCGGGAGGAACACTGAAGCTTTCTTT
>TRBJ2-7|NA|NA|TRBV7-9
CASSPPGLRGVQYF
TGTGCCAGCAGCCCACCGGGCCTCCGAGGGGTACAGTACTTC
>TRBJ2-1|TRBD2|NA|TRBV6-5
CASSPGLSSYNEQFF
TGTGCCAGCAGTCCGGGACTAAGCTCCTACAATGAGCAGTTCTTC
>TRBJ2-7|NA|NA|TRBV5-1
CASSLEGIPHEQYF
TGCGCCAGCAGCTTGGAAGGGATCCCCCACGAGCAGTACTTC
>TRBJ1-2|NA|many|TRBV19
CASTPGPLYGYTF
TGTGCCAGTACCCCCGGCCCCCTATATGGCTACACCTTC
>TRBJ2-1|NA|once|TRBV29-1
CSVEGWVREREQFF
TGCAGCGTTGAAGGGTGGGTTCGAGAACGAGAGCAGTTCTTC
>TRBJ2-7|TRBD1|NA|TRBV5-4
CASSLATGVRAYEQYF
TGTGCCAGCAGCTTGGCGACAGGGGTTCGCGCGTACGAGCAGTACTTC
>TRBJ2-7|TRBD2|NA|TRBV11-1
CASSRPGTSGTYEQYF
TGTGCCAGCAGCCGGCCCGGGACTAGCGGAACCTACGAGCAGTACTTC
>TRBJ1-2|NA|NA|TRBV5-4
CASSFRGSTSRVYGYTF
TGTGCCAGCAGCTTCCGGGGTTCGACTTCAAGGGTCTATGGCTACACCTTC
>TRBJ2-7|TRBD1|NA|TRBV30
CAWSTGAATEQYF
TGTGCCTGGAGTACAGGGGCAGCTACTGAGCAGTACTTC
>TRBJ2-1|TRBD2|few|TRBV5-1
CASSRAAGSSYNEQFF
TGCGCCAGCAGCCGGGCAGCGGGATCCTCCTACAATGAGCAGTTCTTC
>TRBJ2-3|TRBD2|NA|TRBV9
CASSVGEDGRANTQYF
TGTGCCAGCAGCGTAGGGGAAGACGGGAGGGCGAATACGCAGTATTTT
>TRBJ2-3|TRBD2|NA|TRBV7-3
CASSPRGSGINTDTQYF
TGTGCCAGCAGCCCCAGAGGTAGCGGGATTAACACAGATACGCAGTATTTT
>TRBJ2-1|TRBD2|NA|TRBV4-1
CASSQGVGSGGTYNEQFF
TGCGCCAGCAGCCAAGGGGTTGGGAGCGGGGGTACCTACAATGAGCAGTTCTTC
>TRBJ2-3|NA|NA|TRBV25-1
CASSDPTRGTDTQYF
TGTGCCAGCAGTGACCCCACCAGGGGCACAGATACGCAGTATTTT
>TRBJ2-1|TRBD2|NA|TRBV9
CASSAQREMSYNEQFF
TGTGCCAGCAGCGCCCAGCGGGAGATGTCCTACAATGAGCAGTTCTTC
>TRBJ2-1|TRBD2|NA|TRBV7-6
CASSRGTSGNEQFF
TGTGCCAGCAGCCGAGGGACTAGCGGTAATGAGCAGTTCTTC
>TRBJ1-1|NA|NA|TRBV7-2
CASSLAAATEAFF
TGTGCCAGCAGCTTAGCGGCAGCAACTGAAGCTTTCTTT
>TRBJ2-1|NA|NA|TRBV6-5
CASSSGPAGPRFF
TGTGCCAGCAGTTCAGGACCCGCTGGCCCGCGGTTCTTC
>TRBJ1-4|NA|once|TRBV11-3
CASSEEGSEKLFF
TGTGCCAGCAGCGAGGAAGGCAGCGAAAAACTGTTTTTT
>TRBJ2-7|TRBD1|few|TRBV5-1
CASSVGQGTYEQYF
TGCGCCAGCAGCGTTGGACAGGGAACCTACGAGCAGTACTTC
>TRBJ2-7|TRBD1|NA|TRBV28
CASRGRQGAYEQYF
TGTGCCAGCAGGGGAAGACAGGGGGCCTACGAGCAGTACTTC